This TCR beta chain stems from a study of T cells in Graves' hyperthyroidism and ophthalmopathy. Broader study findings: Blood also showed most of the thyroid clonotypes that were expanded above 0.001.

In its sample, this clonotype was seen many times. Its antigen is not known. V was pared by 1 base and J by 3 bases, with 7 bases between. CDR1 is DFQATT and CDR2 is SNEGSKA in the germline V gene (reference sequence). CDR3 length: 13 residues. The source material, RNA transcripts, was used to amplify TCR beta CDR3 regions. During a first-round RT-PCR of the TCR CDR3, the HTBI primer set was used. TCRdb re-derived calls from the multiplex PCR reads in MiXCR, one entry per CDR3 protein. The sample contains almost 600,000 distinct CDR3 sequences, 46% of which appear only once. Sequencing used peripheral blood or thyroid tissue (not recorded which). The clonotype was recovered from a woman under 30 with Graves' hyperthyroidism. This chain links TRBV20-1 with TRBJ1-5, with no clear D. The DNA for the CDR3 is TGCAGTGCTAGAGGAGGAGACAATCAGCCCCAGCATTTT. Its translation is CSARGGDNQPQHF.